This T cell receptor (beta chain) was retrieved from a study of blood T cells in healthy people across ages. The overall study: Roughly one uniquely barcoded beta molecule per two T cells was captured.

Germline lookup yields CDR1 SGHTA and CDR2 FQGTGA. This CDR3 comprises 16 residues. Broader study findings: A greater number of naive CD4+ cells and higher diversity distinguished long-lived donors from aged donors.

Together with a sample-barcoded 5' primer, a J-beta primer mix was included in a second PCR lasting about 7 to 11 cycles. Each cDNA molecule, via a template-switch adaptor with 12 random nucleotides, was tagged. Via MiXCR, TCRdb re-called the 5' RACE reads, giving one row per CDR3 protein. Of about 640,000 distinct CDR3 sequences listed, about 30% are singletons. This clonotype was picked up a small number of times. Antigen: not known. This may be a read error: a much more frequent sequence differs by one nucleotide. The specimen was blood. This clonotype was obtained from a woman older than 75 in good health. The chain couples TRBV7-3 to TRBJ2-1, with 8 positions matching TRBD2. The DNA end favors TRBJ2-7, so the J call may be wrong. The DNA for the CDR3 is TGTGCCAGCAGCTTAACCGCGGGGGGCTCCTACAATGAGCAGTACTTC. Translation gives CASSLTAGGSYNEQYF.